A selection of T cell receptor beta chains follows, all from one sample in a study of cytomegalovirus exposure and HLA in healthy donors. Using immunoSEQ multiplex PCR, the repertoire was profiled, and TCRdb retains in-frame clones only, with some absent. Of about 76,000 clones detected, 78% appear once; the ten largest clones hold roughly 8.9%. The specimen was PBMCs. Receptors were obtained from a woman aged 40 to 55 in good health and CMV-seropositive. CDR3s include the opening cysteine and the closing phenylalanine or tryptophan.

cdr3_length: 16
j_call: TRBJ1-4
v_call: TRBV7-2
cdr3_aa: CASSLNDGTVAGKLFF

cdr3_length: 16
j_call: TRBJ2-3
v_call: TRBV11-2
cdr3_aa: CASSSWTTSSTDTQYF

cdr3_length: 13
j_call: TRBJ2-2
v_call: TRBV29-1
cdr3_aa: CSVDAPNTGELFF

cdr3_length: 14
j_call: TRBJ2-3
v_call: TRBV2
cdr3_aa: CASRGTGGTDTQYF

cdr3_length: 12
j_call: TRBJ1-1
v_call: TRBV5-6
cdr3_aa: CASSLGAVEAFF

cdr3_length: 14
j_call: TRBJ2-3
v_call: TRBV6-4
cdr3_aa: CASSGDRETDTQYF

cdr3_length: 14
j_call: TRBJ1-6
v_call: TRBV4-1
cdr3_aa: CASSQTGGNSPLHF

cdr3_length: 15
j_call: TRBJ2-1
v_call: TRBV11-3
cdr3_aa: CASSYKRGGSDEQFF

cdr3_length: 15
j_call: TRBJ1-3
v_call: TRBV25-1
cdr3_aa: CASSGGRTSGNTIYF

cdr3_length: 15
j_call: TRBJ1-2
v_call: TRBV7-6
cdr3_aa: CASSHGPGEGYGYTF

cdr3_length: 15
j_call: TRBJ2-2
v_call: TRBV27
cdr3_aa: CASSLGGGSAGELFF

cdr3_length: 13
j_call: TRBJ2-1
v_call: TRBV7-7
cdr3_aa: CASSVDRADEQFF

cdr3_length: 16
j_call: TRBJ2-5
v_call: TRBV6-1
cdr3_aa: CASSELVTVKQETQYF

cdr3_length: 15
j_call: TRBJ2-2
v_call: TRBV19
cdr3_aa: CASSARTGLDGELFF

cdr3_length: 18
j_call: TRBJ1-6
v_call: TRBV11-2
cdr3_aa: CASSPILRGLVDNSPLHF